These 29 T cell receptor beta chains originate from one sample sequenced in a study of blood T cell repertoires in COVID-19. Profiling relied on immunoSEQ multiplex PCR, and the TCRdb table lists in-frame clones only, not all of them. The data show around 120,000 clones, with about 85% seen just once and roughly 11% held by the top ten. The sequenced material came from peripheral blood. The receptors come from a man of 80 years or more with acute or convalescent COVID-19.

This chain joins TRBV7-2 and TRBJ2-7; maybe TRBD2 (6 bases). The germline V gene has CDR1 SGHTA and CDR2 FQGNSA. CDR3 size: 14 residues. V was shortened by 4 bases and J by 3 bases, with 13 bases between the two germline ends. The chain's CDR3 is CASSWRLGDYEQYF. CDR3 DNA sequence: TGTGCCAGCAGCTGGAGACTAGGGGACTACGAGCAGTACTTC. Based on the CDR3 plus reference TRBV7-2 and TRBJ2-7, the full variable domain is GAGVSQSPSNKVTEKGKDVELRCDPISGHTALYWYRQSLGQGLEFLIYFQGNSAPDKSGLPSDRFSAERTGGSVSTLTIQRTQQEDSAVYLCASSWRLGDYEQYFGPGTRLTVT.

The chain is built from TRBV4-1 and TRBJ2-7; tentatively, D is TRBD2 (6 bases). CDR3 length: 16 residues. The V and J ends lost 0 bases and 2 bases respectively, with 14 bases between them. Germline V gives CDR1 MGHRA, CDR2 YSYEKL. The CDR3 here is CASSQDRGTKAYEQYF. The CDR3 bases are TGCGCCAGCAGCCAAGACCGGGGGACGAAAGCCTACGAGCAGTACTTC.

The chain employs TRBV15 and TRBJ2-1; 7 bases map to TRBD1. CDR3 size: 13 residues. Per germline, CDR1 LNHNV and CDR2 YYDKDF (reference sequence). With V trimmed by 5 bases and J by 8 bases, 6 bases remained unmatched. The DNA for the CDR3 is TGTGCCACCAGCGGACAGGCTCGGGATGAGCAGTTCTTC. Encoded protein: CATSGQARDEQFF.

At least ten counts were recorded for this clone. The sample has other DNA sequences that encode this CDR3 too. The chain uses TRBV10-3 and TRBJ2-2, with 9 positions matching TRBD2. Germline CDR1 reads ENHRY; CDR2 reads SYGVKD. V was pared by 8 bases and J by 3 bases, with 4 bases of the junction left unmatched. The length of the CDR3 is 14 residues. In DNA, the CDR3 is TGTGCCATCGGGGGACTAGCAGACACCGGGGAGCTGTTTTTT. It is translated as CAIGGLADTGELFF.

The genes are TRBV29-1 and TRBJ1-4; no definite D call. Between the trimmed V and J ends, which lost 6 bases and 4 bases, there was a span of 15 bases. Germline V gene data show CDR1 as SQVTM and CDR2 as ANQGSEA. The CDR3 runs 14 residues. The CDR3 region has the DNA TGCAGCGTCCACACCTCGGGTGATAATGAAAAACTGTTTTTT. Its translation is CSVHTSGDNEKLFF. The full variable domain, its missing parts supplied by reference TRBV29-1 and TRBJ1-4, is SAVISQKPSRDICQRGTSLTIQCQVDSQVTMMFWYRQQPGQSLTLIATANQGSEATYESGFVIDKFPISRPNLTFSTLTVSNMSPEDSSIYLCSVHTSGDNEKLFFGSGTQLSVL.

The chain carries TRBV27 and TRBJ1-5, with 7 bases lining up with TRBD1. The J segment lost 5 bases and the V segment lost 11 bases, leaving 12 bases of the junction unmatched. CDR1 MNHEY and CDR2 SMNVEV come from the germline V gene (reference sequence). The CDR3 is 14 residues long. In DNA, the CDR3 is TGTGCCTCCCAGGAAGGGCAGGGGGATCAGCCCCAGCATTTT. Protein product: CASQEGQGDQPQHF.

The chain links TRBV6-6 to TRBJ1-4; D unclear. The CDR3 has 15 residues. Per germline, CDR1 MNHNY and CDR2 SVGAGI (reference sequence). Deletions cut 7 bases from V and 3 bases from J, with 15 bases between. CDR3 sequence reads: CASTNGLSPNEKLFF. CDR3 sequence (DNA): TGTGCCAGCACCAACGGACTCTCACCTAATGAAAAACTGTTTTTT.

V is TRBV28 and J is TRBJ1-5; TRBD1 aligns across 7 bases. Germline lookup yields CDR1 MDHEN and CDR2 SYDVKM. Trimming removed 7 bases from V and 0 bases from J; junction bases left unmatched: 15. The CDR3 consists of 18 residues. The CDR3 sequence: CASKPEPGQAYSNQPQHF. For the CDR3, the DNA is TGTGCCAGCAAGCCCGAGCCAGGACAGGCCTATAGCAATCAGCCCCAGCATTTT. Full variable domain (missing parts from reference TRBV28 and TRBJ1-5): DVKVTQSSRYLVKRTGEKVFLECVQDMDHENMFWYRQDPGLGLRLIYFSYDVKMKEKGDIPEGYSVSREKKERFSLILESASTNQTSMYLCASKPEPGQAYSNQPQHFGDGTRLSIL.

As regards this clone: Within the sample, other DNA sequences also encode this same CDR3. The chain recombines TRBV28 with TRBJ1-2; TRBD1 aligns across 9 bases. This CDR3 has 14 amino acids. V dropped 4 bases and J dropped 4; count of bases not matched to a gene: 4. From germline, CDR1 is MDHEN and CDR2 SYDVKM. CDR3 residues: CASSSGQGPYGYTF. CDR3 nucleotides: TGTGCCAGCAGTTCGGGACAGGGACCCTATGGCTACACCTTC.

The chain couples TRBV9 to TRBJ2-2; 8 nucleotides align to TRBD2. The V and J ends lost 2 bases and 5 bases, in that order; junction bases with no gene match: 11. From germline, CDR1 is SGDLS and CDR2 YYNGEE. This CDR3 spans 17 amino acids. The CDR3 reads CASSVGGGRRVTGELFF. CDR3 DNA sequence: TGTGCCAGCAGCGTCGGTGGCGGGAGGAGGGTAACCGGGGAGCTGTTTTTT.

The rearrangement links TRBV6-6 to TRBJ1-5; 10 bases fit TRBD1. The V gene's germline CDR1 is MNHNY and CDR2 SVGAGI (reference sequence). This CDR3 is built from 15 residues. V gave up 8 bases and J gave up 6 bases; unmatched junction bases: 10. DNA for the CDR3: TGTGCCAGCCGAGAGGGACAGGGGATTGTTCAGCCCCAGCATTTT. It encodes CASREGQGIVQPQHF.

This chain uses TRBV2 with TRBJ1-2, with 9 positions matching TRBD1. The V segment lost 4 bases and the J segment 6 bases; nucleotides outside the gene matches: 6. This CDR3 spans 14 amino acids. Per germline, CDR1 SNHLY and CDR2 FYNNEI. The CDR3 loop is CASSGGQGIHGYTF. CDR3 coding DNA: TGTGCCAGCAGTGGGGGACAGGGTATCCATGGCTACACCTTC.

The chain recombines TRBV5-4 with TRBJ1-6, with D unclear. CDR3 length: 14 residues. In germline, CDR1 is SGHNT, CDR2 YYREEE (reference sequence). V shed 5 bases and J shed 7 bases, with 13 bases lying between them. For the CDR3, the DNA is TGTGCCAGCAGTAAGACAAGCCTAAATTCACCCCTCCACTTT. Amino acid sequence: CASSKTSLNSPLHF.

This sequence joins TRBV9 and TRBJ2-7, with TRBD1 identical over 8 bases. CDR1 SGDLS and CDR2 YYNGEE come from the germline V gene. The CDR3 has 14 amino acids. The J segment lost 4 bases and the V segment lost 4 bases, leaving 7 bases of the junction unmatched. The CDR3 protein is CASSPPGDRYEQYF. In DNA, the CDR3 is TGTGCCAGCAGCCCACCGGGGGACAGGTACGAGCAGTACTTC.

The rearrangement links TRBV29-1 to TRBJ2-1; D is perhaps TRBD1 (5 bases). In germline, CDR1 is SQVTM, CDR2 ANQGSEA. V was clipped by 4 bases and J by 3 bases, with 10 bases between them. The CDR3 length is 13 residues. The CDR3 sequence: CSVVGQGYNEQFF. CDR3 bases: TGCAGCGTTGTAGGGCAGGGCTACAATGAGCAGTTCTTC.

The genes are TRBV7-2 and TRBJ2-3; D not resolved. With 5 bases removed from V and 4 bases from J, the gap between germline ends came to 7 bases. In germline, CDR1 is SGHTA, CDR2 FQGNSA. The CDR3 totals 12 residues. The CDR3, as DNA: TGTGCCAGCAGCCCCCTCGCAGATACGCAGTATTTT. The encoded protein is CASSPLADTQYF.

The J gene is TRBJ1-1, the V gene TRBV2, with 7 bases identical to TRBD1. The CDR3 sequence is 14 residues long. Germline V gene sequence: CDR1 SNHLY, CDR2 FYNNEI. Trimming cost V 2 bases and J 4 bases; bases outside gene matches: 4. CDR3 protein: CASSENPGGTEAFF. The CDR3 nucleotides are TGTGCCAGCAGTGAAAACCCAGGGGGCACTGAAGCTTTCTTT.

The chain has TRBV20-1 and TRBJ2-1; 7 nucleotides line up with TRBD2. With 3 bases clipped from V and 3 bases from J, the junction kept 5 bases outside the gene matches. This CDR3 has 14 residues. Germline CDR1 is DFQATT and CDR2 is SNEGSKA (reference sequence). The CDR3 sequence: CSASPGGLYNEQFF. CDR3 bases: TGCAGTGCTAGTCCGGGAGGTCTCTACAATGAGCAGTTCTTC.

This clone appeared once. The chain employs TRBV12-5 and TRBJ1-5, with D unresolved. The CDR3 runs to 13 residues. Germline loops: CDR1 LGHNT, CDR2 FRNRAP. V lost 6 bases, J lost 0 bases, and 6 bases lay in between. The CDR3 reads CASGQYSNQPQHF. CDR3 in DNA: TGTGCTAGTGGGCAGTATAGCAATCAGCCCCAGCATTTT.

This clone was seen once. The chain recombines TRBV19 with TRBJ1-1; possible D gene TRBD1, 5 bases. The germline CDR1 and CDR2 sequences are LNHDA and SQIVND (reference sequence). Trimming stripped 5 bases from V and 4 bases from J, with 8 bases between. The CDR3 consists of 12 residues. The CDR3 is CASSQGPTEAFF. The CDR3, as DNA: TGTGCCAGTAGTCAGGGTCCCACTGAAGCTTTCTTT.

This clone appeared once. The chain has TRBV18 and TRBJ2-1; TRBD1 agrees at 7 bases. CDR3 length equals 15 residues. V shed 6 bases, J shed 0 bases, and the junction held 5 bases outside the gene matches. From germline, CDR1 is KGHSH and CDR2 LQKENI. The CDR3 region is CASSRDRDSYNEQFF. In nucleotides, the CDR3 is TGTGCCAGCTCCCGAGACAGGGACTCCTACAATGAGCAGTTCTTC.

CDR3 in amino acids: CASSRGTSGKETQYF. Written as DNA, the CDR3 is TGTGCCAGCAGCCGAGGGACTAGCGGGAAAGAGACCCAGTACTTC. The chain has TRBV6-5 and TRBJ2-5; 13 bases match TRBD2. Trimming removed 6 bases from V and 3 bases from J; junction bases left unmatched: 4. CDR3 length: 15 residues. The germline V gene encodes CDR1 MNHEY and CDR2 SVGAGI.

CDR3 sequence (DNA): TGTGCCAGTACCGATTCAAGGGGGACTGAAGCTTTCTTT. Residues: CASTDSRGTEAFF. The chain couples TRBV19 to TRBJ1-1; a weak D match, TRBD1 (6 bases). The germline V gene has CDR1 LNHDA and CDR2 SQIVND (reference sequence). The CDR3 extends over 13 amino acids. Trimming removed 7 bases at V and 5 bases at J, with 14 bases between.

The chain recombines TRBV11-3 with TRBJ2-1, with TRBD2 matching over 12 bases. The CDR3 is made up of 15 amino acids. V shed 1 base and J 7 bases; nucleotides not matched to a gene: 2. Germline CDR1 SGHNT, CDR2 YENEEA. The CDR3 bases are TGTGCCAGCAGCTTAGGACTAGCGGGAGTTAATGAGCAGTTCTTC. It encodes CASSLGLAGVNEQFF.

CDR3 sequence (DNA): TGTGCCAGCAGCTTGAAGTCAGGGATCTACGAGCAGTACTTC. Translating it yields CASSLKSGIYEQYF. The chain employs TRBV5-5 and TRBJ2-7; D possibly corresponds to TRBD1 (5 bases). The CDR3 loop spans 14 amino acids. Germline CDR1 reads SGHKS; CDR2 reads YYEKEE (reference sequence). With 1 base removed from V and 3 bases from J, the gap between germline ends came to 11 bases.

V and J are TRBV30 and TRBJ2-7; the match to TRBD2 covers 8 bases. Per the germline V gene, CDR1 is GTSNPN and CDR2 is SVGIG (reference sequence). The CDR3 runs to 14 residues. J lost 6 bases, V lost 4 bases, and 11 bases had no gene match. CDR3 nucleotides: TGTGCCTGGATGGGCGGCAGCGGGAGTCGCGAGCAGTACTTC. This encodes CAWMGGSGSREQYF.

The chain uses TRBV20-1 and TRBJ2-7; D gene uncertain. Trimming took off 1 base at V and 10 bases at J, with 11 bases between the two ends. CDR3 length: 11 residues. The germline V gene has CDR1 DFQATT and CDR2 SNEGSKA (reference sequence). The CDR3 bases are TGCAGTGCTAGAGTGGAGCTCCTACAGTACTTC. It codes for CSARVELLQYF.

This clone has just one count. The chain is built from TRBV19 and TRBJ2-1; the match to TRBD2 covers 8 bases. Germline V gene lookup returns CDR1 LNHDA and CDR2 SQIVND (reference sequence). The V segment lost 4 bases and the J segment 3 bases; nucleotides outside the gene matches: 2. There are 14 residues in the CDR3. CDR3 sequence reads: CASSRSGSYNEQFF. The CDR3 nucleotides are TGTGCCAGTAGTAGGAGCGGGAGCTACAATGAGCAGTTCTTC.

The CDR3: CASSTDLRVAGKNIQYF. CDR3 DNA: TGTGCCAGTAGTACCGACTTGAGGGTGGCAGGCAAAAACATTCAGTACTTC. The chain is built from TRBV19 and TRBJ2-4; TRBD2 might be the D (5 bases). Germline V gene lookup returns CDR1 LNHDA and CDR2 SQIVND (reference sequence). The CDR3 has 17 residues. V was trimmed by 4 bases and J by 3 bases, leaving 19 bases between them.